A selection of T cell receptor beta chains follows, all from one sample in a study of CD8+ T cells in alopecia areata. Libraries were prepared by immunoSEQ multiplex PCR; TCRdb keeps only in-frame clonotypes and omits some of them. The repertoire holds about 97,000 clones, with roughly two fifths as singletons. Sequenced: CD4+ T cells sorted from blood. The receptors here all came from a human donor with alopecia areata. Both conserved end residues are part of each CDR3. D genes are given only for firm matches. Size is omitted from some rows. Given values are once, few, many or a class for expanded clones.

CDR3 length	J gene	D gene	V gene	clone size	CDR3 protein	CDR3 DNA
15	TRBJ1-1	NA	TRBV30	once	CAWNQGSGLDTEAFF	TGTGCCTGGAACCAGGGCTCGGGGCTCGACACTGAAGCTTTCTTT
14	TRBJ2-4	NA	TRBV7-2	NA	CASSLDRRKNIQYF	TGTGCCAGCAGCTTAGACAGACGCAAAAACATTCAGTACTTC
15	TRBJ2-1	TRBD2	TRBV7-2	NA	CASSGERGSYNEQFF	TGTGCCAGCAGCGGAGAGCGGGGTTCCTACAATGAGCAGTTCTTC
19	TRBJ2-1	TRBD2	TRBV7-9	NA	CASSPDPGLASSSYNEQFF	TGTGCCAGCAGCCCCGATCCGGGACTAGCGTCAAGCTCCTACAATGAGCAGTTCTTC
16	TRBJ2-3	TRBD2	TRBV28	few	CASSGALAGGPTTQYF	TGTGCCAGCAGTGGAGCGCTAGCGGGAGGGCCAACTACGCAGTATTTT
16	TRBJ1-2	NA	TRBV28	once	CASSFTRDVGIYGYTF	TGTGCCAGCAGTTTTACCAGGGATGTTGGGATCTATGGCTACACCTTC
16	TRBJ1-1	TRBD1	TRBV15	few	CATSSPGQGDFTEAFF	TGTGCCACCAGCAGTCCGGGACAGGGGGATTTCACTGAAGCTTTCTTT
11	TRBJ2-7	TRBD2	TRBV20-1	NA	CSASRGGEQYF	TGCAGTGCTTCGCGGGGGGGCGAGCAGTACTTC
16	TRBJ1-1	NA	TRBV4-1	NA	CASSQEVGRENTEAFF	TGCGCCAGCAGCCAAGAAGTCGGCAGGGAGAACACTGAAGCTTTCTTT
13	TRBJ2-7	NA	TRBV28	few	CASTTGSTYEQYF	TGTGCCAGCACCACAGGATCAACCTACGAGCAGTACTTC
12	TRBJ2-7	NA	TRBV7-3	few	CASSVSSTEQYF	TGTGCCAGCAGCGTAAGTTCGACCGAGCAGTACTTC
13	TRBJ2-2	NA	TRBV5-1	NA	CASNTGTTGELFF	TGCGCCAGCAACACAGGGACCACCGGGGAGCTGTTTTTT
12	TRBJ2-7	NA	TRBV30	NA	CAWSRAVYEQYF	TGTGCCTGGAGTAGAGCCGTTTACGAGCAGTACTTC
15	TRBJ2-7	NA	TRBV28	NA	CASRRTHPVRYEQYF	TGTGCCAGCCGCCGTACCCATCCGGTTAGGTACGAGCAGTACTTC
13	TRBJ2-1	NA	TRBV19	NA	CASQKTGSNEQFF	TGTGCCAGTCAGAAGACAGGATCCAATGAGCAGTTCTTC
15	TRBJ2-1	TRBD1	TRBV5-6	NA	CASSRYDRDYNEQFF	TGTGCCAGCAGTCGATACGACAGGGACTACAATGAGCAGTTCTTC
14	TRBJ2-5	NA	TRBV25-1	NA	CASSDGTWRETQYF	TGTGCCAGCAGTGATGGCACATGGAGAGAGACCCAGTACTTC
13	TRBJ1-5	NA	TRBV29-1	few	CSVVWGRNQPQHF	TGCAGCGTTGTATGGGGGCGCAATCAGCCCCAGCATTTT
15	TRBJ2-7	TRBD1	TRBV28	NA	CASTEPGTGLHEQYF	TGTGCCAGCACCGAACCCGGGACAGGGTTGCACGAGCAGTACTTC
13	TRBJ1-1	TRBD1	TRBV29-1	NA	CSVATGGRTEAFF	TGCAGCGTTGCTACAGGGGGCCGCACTGAAGCTTTCTTT
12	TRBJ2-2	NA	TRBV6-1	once	CASSYGSGELFF	TGTGCCAGCAGTTATGGGTCCGGGGAGCTGTTTTTT
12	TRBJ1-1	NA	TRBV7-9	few	CASSLVTSGAFF	TGTGCCAGCAGCTTAGTCACCTCAGGGGCTTTCTTT
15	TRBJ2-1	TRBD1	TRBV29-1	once	CSVKVRRDRVNEQFF	TGCAGCGTTAAAGTTCGCCGGGACAGGGTGAATGAGCAGTTCTTC
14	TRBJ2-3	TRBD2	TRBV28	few	CASSLAGGLDTQYF	TGTGCCAGCAGTCTAGCGGGAGGGCTAGATACGCAGTATTTT
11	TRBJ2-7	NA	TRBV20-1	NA	CSARDNYEQYF	TGCAGTGCTAGAGACAACTACGAGCAGTACTTC
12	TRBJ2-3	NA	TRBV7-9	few	CASSFEWDTQYF	TGTGCCAGCAGCTTCGAATGGGATACGCAGTATTTT
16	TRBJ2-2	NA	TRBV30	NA	CAWRRVGAGRIGELFF	TGTGCCTGGAGAAGGGTCGGGGCGGGTCGGATCGGGGAGCTGTTTTTT
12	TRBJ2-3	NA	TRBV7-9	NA	CASRLSSDTQYF	TGTGCCAGCAGGTTATCCTCAGATACGCAGTATTTT
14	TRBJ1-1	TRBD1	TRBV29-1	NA	CSVDLQGIYTEAFF	TGCAGCGTCGATTTACAGGGGATTTACACTGAAGCTTTCTTT
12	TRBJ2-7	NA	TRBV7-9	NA	CASSLTDREAYF	TGTGCCAGCAGCTTGACAGACAGGGAGGCGTACTTC
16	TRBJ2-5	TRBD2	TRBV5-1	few	CASSPGLAAAQETQYF	TGCGCCAGCAGCCCAGGACTAGCGGCAGCGCAAGAGACCCAGTACTTC
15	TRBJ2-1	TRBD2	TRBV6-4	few	CASSDSGLAHSEQFF	TGTGCCAGCAGTGACTCGGGACTAGCCCACAGTGAGCAGTTCTTC
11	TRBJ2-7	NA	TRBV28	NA	CASRRTGEQYF	TGTGCCAGCAGACGTACAGGCGAGCAGTACTTC
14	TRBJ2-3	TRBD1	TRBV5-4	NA	CASSRGQGKDTQYF	TGTGCCAGCAGCCGTGGACAGGGAAAAGATACGCAGTATTTT
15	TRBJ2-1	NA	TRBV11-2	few	CASSLDRWGINEQFF	TGTGCCAGCAGCTTAGATCGGTGGGGGATCAATGAGCAGTTCTTC
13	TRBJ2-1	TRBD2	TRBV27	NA	CASSPSGLGEQFF	TGTGCCAGCAGTCCTAGCGGACTCGGTGAGCAGTTCTTC
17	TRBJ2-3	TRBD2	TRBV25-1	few	CASSALGLADSTDTQYF	TGTGCCAGCAGTGCATTAGGGCTAGCGGATAGCACAGATACGCAGTATTTT
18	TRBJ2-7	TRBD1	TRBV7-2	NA	CASSLLGGQGRESYEQYF	TGTGCCAGCAGCCTACTGGGGGGACAGGGGAGGGAATCCTACGAGCAGTACTTC
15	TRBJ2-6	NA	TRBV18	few	CASSPNTGGANVLTF	TGTGCCAGCTCACCAAACACGGGAGGGGCCAACGTCCTGACTTTC
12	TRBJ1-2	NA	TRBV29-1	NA	CSVGDGNYGYTF	TGCAGCGTTGGCGACGGGAACTATGGCTACACCTTC
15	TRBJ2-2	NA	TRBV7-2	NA	CASSSESFGAGELFF	TGTGCCAGCAGCTCCGAGTCCTTCGGGGCCGGGGAGCTGTTTTTT
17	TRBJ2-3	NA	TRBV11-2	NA	CASSLSSRGPSTDTQYF	TGTGCCAGCAGCTTATCGTCGCGGGGACCTAGCACAGATACGCAGTATTTT
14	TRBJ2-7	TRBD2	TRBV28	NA	CASSKAGGPLEQYF	TGTGCCAGCTCGAAGGCGGGGGGACCCCTCGAGCAGTACTTC
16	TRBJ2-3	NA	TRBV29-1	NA	CSVEFVRHASTDTQYF	TGCAGCGTTGAATTTGTACGGCACGCTAGCACAGATACGCAGTATTTT
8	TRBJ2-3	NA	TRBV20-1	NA	CSALPQYF	TGCAGTGCCCTACCCCAGTATTTT
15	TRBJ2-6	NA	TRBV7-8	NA	CASSFHGSGANVLTF	TGTGCCAGCAGCTTTCACGGCTCTGGGGCCAACGTCCTGACTTTC
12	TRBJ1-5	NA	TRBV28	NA	CASSLGNQPQHF	TGTGCCAGCAGTCTAGGCAATCAGCCCCAGCATTTT
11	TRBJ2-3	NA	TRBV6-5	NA	CASQLQNTQYF	TGTGCCAGCCAACTACAGAATACGCAGTATTTT
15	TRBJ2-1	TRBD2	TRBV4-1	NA	CASSQGLAGRGEQFF	TGCGCCAGCAGCCAGGGACTAGCGGGAAGGGGGGAGCAGTTCTTC
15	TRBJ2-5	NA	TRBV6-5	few	CASSRSGTEQETQYF	TGTGCCAGCAGCCGATCCGGGACGGAACAAGAGACCCAGTACTTC
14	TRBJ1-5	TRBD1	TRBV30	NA	CAGQTGASNQPQHF	TGTGCCGGACAGACAGGGGCGAGCAATCAGCCCCAGCATTTT
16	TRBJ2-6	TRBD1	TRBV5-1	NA	CASSFMTGAGANVLTF	TGCGCCAGCAGCTTCATGACAGGGGCTGGGGCCAACGTCCTGACTTTC
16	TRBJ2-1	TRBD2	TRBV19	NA	CASSIGASGSRYEQFF	TGTGCCAGTAGTATAGGGGCTAGCGGGAGTAGGTATGAGCAGTTCTTC